Listed here are 4 T cell receptor beta chains from one sample, sequenced in a study of T cell responses to AZD1222 COVID-19 vaccine. Clones were sequenced by immunoSEQ multiplex PCR, and TCRdb holds only the in-frame ones, with some missing. Of 80,000 or so clones in the sample, 90% were seen once. This material consisted of peripheral blood, taken 28 days after the second AZD1222 dose. The receptors were sampled from an adult who received the AZD1222 COVID-19 vaccine.

As to this clone: Here the CDR3 omits its conserved ending phenylalanine or tryptophan, so a read error is the likely source. No DNA is shown, since the ends of the CDR3 on it are uncertain; the CDR3 is the one TCRdb lists. V usage is TRBV2 and J usage is TRBJ2-6; the table's D call of TRBD2 was not tested on the DNA. The CDR3 is 10 residues long, counting both termini. Germline V gene data show CDR1 as SNHLY and CDR2 as FYNNEI. CDR3 sequence: CAPGGAANGL.

The chain links TRBV28 to TRBJ1-1; 8 bases map to TRBD1. V lost 7 bases and J lost 12; bases outside the gene matches: 13. The CDR3 length is 13 residues. Germline values: CDR1 MDHEN, CDR2 SYDVKM. CDR3 DNA: TGTGCCAGCATTCGCCTTCCGGGACAGGTACCTTTCTTT. The encoded protein is CASIRLPGQVPFF.

The genes are TRBV19 and TRBJ2-6; D is unresolved. The germline V gene encodes CDR1 LNHDA and CDR2 SQIVND (reference sequence). Trimming removed 3 bases from V and 1 base from J, with 19 bases in between. This CDR3 comprises 19 residues. CDR3 sequence: CASSMPAPRVRSGANVLTF. CDR3 coding DNA: TGTGCCAGTAGTATGCCCGCACCACGGGTCCGTTCTGGGGCCAACGTCCTGACTTTC.

V usage is TRBV18 and J usage is TRBJ1-3; weak D call: TRBD1 (6 bases). The CDR3 contains 15 residues. From germline, CDR1 is KGHSH and CDR2 LQKENI. V dropped 3 bases and J dropped 5 bases, with 14 bases sitting between them. The CDR3 DNA is TGTGCCAGCTCACCGGGACAACTACTTAGAAACACCATATATTTT. This encodes CASSPGQLLRNTIYF.